This T cell receptor beta chain was recovered during a study of blood T cell repertoires in COVID-19. On the study more broadly: There were acute and convalescent COVID-19 samples, and they came from the United States, Italy and Spain. The cDNA or gDNA used as material had been derived from T cells, B-cell-depleted T cells, or PBMCs.

The germline V and J ends were trimmed by 8 bases and 2 bases, with 9 bases remaining between them. The CDR3 has 12 residues. The germline gives CDR1 LNHDA, CDR2 SQIVND (reference sequence). Study processing details: Reference gene primer amplification in the assay estimated nucleated cell counts. Produced via immunoSEQ multiplex PCR; TCRdb's table is partial and in-frame only. V, J and clone size derive from that table, while D and trimming were established from the DNA sequence. The repertoire holds tens of thousands of clones, with less than 90% as singletons. Sequenced: peripheral blood. The TCR sequence derives from a human donor in a cohort sampled during active COVID-19. This sequence joins TRBV19 and TRBJ1-2; no clear D gene. Written as DNA, the CDR3 is TGTGCCAGTGGGGAGAGAAACTATGGCTACACCTTC. Encoded protein: CASGERNYGYTF.